What follows is one TCR beta chain and its context. This sample is drawn from a study of long-term antiretroviral therapy in people with HIV. The assay, immunoSEQ v3.0, was run at survey level. Method: immunoSEQ multiplex PCR; TCRdb's copy keeps in-frame clones and lacks some. The sample carries some 20,000 clones, approximately 80% recorded once. Sample: unsorted PBMCs, taken 1.2 years after starting antiretroviral therapy. The clonotype originates from a woman aged 40-49 years with HIV.

CDR3: CASSLGFGGSSYEQYF. CDR3 bases: TGTGCCAGCAGCTTAGGTTTTGGCGGGAGCTCCTACGAGCAGTACTTC. V is TRBV7-9 and J is TRBJ2-7; 7 bases agree with TRBD2. This CDR3 is 16 amino acids long. V lost 1 base to trimming and J lost 0 bases; unmatched junction nucleotides: 6. The V gene's germline CDR1 is SEHNR and CDR2 FQNEAQ (reference sequence).